This T cell receptor (beta chain) is drawn from a study of blood T cells in healthy people across ages. General study points: Per million T cells, TCR beta diversity dropped roughly linearly as age increased.

A second roughly 6 to 11 cycle PCR used barcoded and J-beta primers. TCRdb processed the 5' RACE reads anew with MiXCR; each CDR3 protein has one entry. The table has roughly 2 million distinct CDR3 sequences, 49% seen once. Concerning this clonotype itself: Its antigen is undetermined. This sequence may be a read error, since a much larger clone differs from it by one base.

This CDR3 has 14 amino acids. J was trimmed by 6 bases and V by 1 base; bases with no gene match: 2. In germline, CDR1 is SGHTA, CDR2 FQGNSA. This chain uses TRBV7-2 with TRBJ2-4; 8 bases agree with TRBD1. The source is a middle-aged woman in good health. Sequenced material: blood. The CDR3 DNA reads as TGTGCCAGCAGCTTAGAAGACAGGGGAAACATTCAGTACTTC. Protein: CASSLEDRGNIQYF.